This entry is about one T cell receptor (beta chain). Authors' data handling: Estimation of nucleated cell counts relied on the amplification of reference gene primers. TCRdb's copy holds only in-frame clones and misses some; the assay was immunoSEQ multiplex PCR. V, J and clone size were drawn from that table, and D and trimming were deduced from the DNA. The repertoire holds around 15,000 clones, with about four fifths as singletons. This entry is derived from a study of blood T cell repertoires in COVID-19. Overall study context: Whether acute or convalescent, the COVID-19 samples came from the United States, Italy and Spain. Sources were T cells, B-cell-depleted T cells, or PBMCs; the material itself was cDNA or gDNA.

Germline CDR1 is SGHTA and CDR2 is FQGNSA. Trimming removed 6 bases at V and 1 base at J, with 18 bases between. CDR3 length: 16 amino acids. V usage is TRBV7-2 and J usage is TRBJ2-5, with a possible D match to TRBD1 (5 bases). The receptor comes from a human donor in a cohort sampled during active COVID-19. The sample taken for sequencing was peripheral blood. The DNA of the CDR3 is TGTGCCAGCAGTCAGGGCGGCTACGGACCCCAAGAGACCCAGTACTTC. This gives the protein CASSQGGYGPQETQYF. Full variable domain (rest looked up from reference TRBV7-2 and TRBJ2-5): GAGVSQSPSNKVTEKGKDVELRCDPISGHTALYWYRQSLGQGLEFLIYFQGNSAPDKSGLPSDRFSAERTGGSVSTLTIQRTQQEDSAVYLCASSQGGYGPQETQYFGPGTRLLVL.